A selection of T cell receptor beta chains follows, all from one sample in a study of T cell repertoires in cytomegalovirus infection. TCRdb itself ran the reads through MiXCR, one entry per CDR3 protein. This table holds roughly 920,000 distinct CDR3 sequences, roughly 30% found once. The antigens for these receptors are not known. This sample comprised cultured CD8+ T cells from PBMCs, obtained from culture after CMV antigen stimulation. These receptors all stem from a human donor in good health (CMV status not recorded). Some clones in this sample may be carry-over from other donors' samples. CDR3s include the opening cysteine and the closing phenylalanine or tryptophan. A D gene is named only where the DNA matches it firmly. Not all rows give a size; the values are once, few, many and, for expanded clones, a class.

v_gene	d_gene	abundance	len	j_gene	CDR3aa	CDR3nt
TRBV4-3	TRBD2	-	15	TRBJ2-3	CASSQGTRFTDTQYF	TGCGCCAGCAGCCAAGGGACTAGATTCACAGATACGCAGTATTTT
TRBV7-9	TRBD1	-	14	TRBJ2-1	CASTGDRDYNEQFF	TGTGCCAGCACCGGGGACAGGGATTACAATGAGCAGTTCTTC
TRBV19	-	-	14	TRBJ1-2	CASSPPSRIYGYTF	TGTGCCAGTAGCCCACCGAGCAGGATTTATGGCTACACCTTC
TRBV6-1	-	-	13	TRBJ2-1	CASRDRFWNEQFF	TGTGCCAGTCGGGACCGATTCTGGAATGAGCAGTTCTTC
TRBV20-1	-	-	16	TRBJ2-2	CSAPRRVGENTGELFF	TGCAGTGCCCCTCGCAGGGTTGGGGAAAACACCGGGGAGCTGTTTTTT
TRBV9	TRBD2	few	17	TRBJ2-3	CASSATSGGSVADTQYF	TGTGCCAGCAGCGCTACTAGCGGGGGTAGTGTTGCAGATACGCAGTATTTT
TRBV12-3/TRBV12-4	-	few	12	TRBJ1-4	CASRRDEEKLFF	TGTGCCAGCAGACGGGACGAGGAAAAACTGTTTTTT
TRBV29-1	-	-	12	TRBJ1-2	CSVVREPYGYTF	TGCAGCGTTGTCAGGGAACCCTATGGCTACACCTTC
TRBV2	-	few	15	TRBJ1-5	CASSLTGHLNQPQHF	TGTGCCAGCAGCTTGACAGGCCACCTCAATCAGCCCCAGCATTTT
TRBV6-2/TRBV6-3	TRBD1	few	12	TRBJ2-7	CASQGAAYEQYF	TGTGCCAGTCAGGGGGCGGCTTACGAGCAGTACTTC
TRBV7-6	-	once	13	TRBJ1-2	CASSHGPNYGYTF	TGTGCCAGCAGCCACGGGCCCAACTATGGCTACACCTTC
TRBV28	-	-	13	TRBJ1-2	CASKKTVLYGYTF	TGTGCCAGCAAAAAGACAGTACTCTATGGCTACACCTTC
TRBV19	-	-	12	TRBJ1-2	CASKGGDYGYTF	TGTGCCAGTAAAGGGGGAGACTATGGCTACACCTTC
TRBV7-9	TRBD2	-	15	TRBJ2-3	CASSPPKAGADTQYF	TGTGCCAGCAGCCCACCAAAAGCGGGGGCGGATACGCAGTATTTT
TRBV7-2	-	few	11	TRBJ2-4	CASSLGSEPYF	TGTGCCAGCAGCTTAGGATCCGAGCCGTACTTC
TRBV7-2	TRBD2	many	19	TRBJ2-1	CASSAGLAGASSSYNEQFF	TGTGCCAGCAGCGCGGGACTAGCGGGGGCTTCGAGCTCCTACAATGAGCAGTTCTTC
TRBV7-8	TRBD2	many	18	TRBJ2-1	CASSLAEWGGRTYNEQFF	TGTGCCAGCAGCTTAGCCGAATGGGGGGGAAGGACCTACAATGAGCAGTTCTTC
TRBV6-6	-	-	14	TRBJ2-5	CASSRWGVQETQYF	TGTGCCAGCAGCCGATGGGGGGTTCAAGAGACCCAGTACTTC
TRBV11-2	TRBD2	many	16	TRBJ2-3	CASSDRLAGLTDTQYF	TGTGCCAGCAGCGACAGACTAGCGGGGCTCACAGATACGCAGTATTTT
TRBV27	-	few	14	TRBJ1-6	CASTIRGNNSPLHF	TGTGCCAGCACGATCCGGGGGAACAATTCACCCCTCCACTTT
TRBV4-1	-	-	14	TRBJ1-1	CASSQAGVDTEAFF	TGCGCCAGCAGCCAAGCCGGGGTGGACACTGAAGCTTTCTTT
TRBV7-8	TRBD2	-	17	TRBJ2-1	CASSHLRLAGGPDEQFF	TGTGCCAGCAGCCACCTCCGACTAGCGGGGGGGCCCGATGAGCAGTTCTTC
TRBV7-4	-	-	17	TRBJ2-3	CASSLPISNSGTDTQYF	TGTGCCAGCAGCTTACCCATCAGTAATTCTGGCACAGATACGCAGTATTTT